The next 28 T cell receptor beta chains were all read from a single sample in a study of OX40 agonist ivuxolimab in advanced cancers. Some clones are missing from TCRdb's copy, which holds only in-frame ones; the method was immunoSEQ multiplex PCR. The repertoire consists of tens of thousands of clones, with around 85% occurring once and the leading ten covering 1.5% to 2%. The sequencing used CD4+ or CD8+ T cells sorted from blood, collected in a trial of the OX40 agonist ivuxolimab. The receptor source for this set is an adult with an advanced solid tumor such as melanoma, head and neck, liver or kidney cancer.

V gene TRBV27 combines with J gene TRBJ2-7, with D possibly matching TRBD2 (5 bases). The ends were cut back, 0 bases at V and 3 bases at J, with 33 bases in the middle. The length of the CDR3 is 22 residues. CDR1 MNHEY and CDR2 SMNVEV come from the germline V gene (reference sequence). CDR3 loop: CASSLSIKLLKILTPGYYEQYF. CDR3 DNA: TGTGCCAGCAGTTTATCGATAAAATTGTTGAAGATCCTTACTCCGGGATACTACGAGCAGTACTTC.

This clone is a singleton in its sample. This chain links TRBV7-8 with TRBJ1-3, with D perhaps TRBD1 (5 bases). This CDR3 has 15 residues. Between the trimmed V and J ends, which lost 3 bases and 0 bases, there was a span of 9 bases. Germline values: CDR1 SGHVS, CDR2 FQNEAQ. In DNA, the CDR3 is TGTGCCAGCAGCTTCCCAGGGAGCTCTGGAAACACCATATATTTT. Translating gives CASSFPGSSGNTIYF.

The chain couples TRBV15 to TRBJ2-3; 9 positions agree with TRBD2. The CDR3 extends over 14 amino acids. CDR1 and CDR2 (germline): LNHNV, YYDKDF (reference sequence). Unmatched junction bases numbered 5, after V lost 9 bases and J lost 1 base. CDR3 nucleotide sequence: TGTGCCACTTCTAGCGGGGATCGCACAGATACGCAGTATTTT. Translating it yields CATSSGDRTDTQYF.

The chain couples TRBV18 to TRBJ1-5; no definite D call. The CDR3 sequence is 16 residues long. Germline assignment: CDR1 KGHSH and CDR2 LQKENI. Between the trimmed V and J ends, which lost 0 bases and 2 bases, there was a span of 11 bases. The CDR3 here is CASSPPSGRGNQPQHF. CDR3 in DNA: TGTGCCAGCTCACCACCCAGCGGACGAGGCAATCAGCCCCAGCATTTT. Full variable domain (rest looked up from reference TRBV18 and TRBJ1-5): NAGVMQNPRHLVRRRGQEARLRCSPMKGHSHVYWYRQLPEEGLKFMVYLQKENIIDESGMPKERFSAEFPKEGPSILRIQQVVRGDSAAYFCASSPPSGRGNQPQHFGDGTRLSIL.

The chain uses TRBV6-1 and TRBJ1-2; D remains ambiguous. There are 13 residues in the CDR3. V dropped 2 bases and J dropped 4 bases, with 8 bases sitting between them. The germline V gene has CDR1 MNHNS and CDR2 SASEGT. CDR3 amino acids: CASSEPGFYGYTF. The CDR3 DNA follows: TGTGCCAGCAGTGAACCAGGATTCTATGGCTACACCTTC.

This sequence joins TRBV6-6 and TRBJ2-7; 7 bases match TRBD1. Losses at the gene ends were 8 bases for V and 0 bases for J; bases not matched to a gene: 7. The CDR3 is made up of 14 amino acids. Germline-derived CDR1 and CDR2 are MNHNY and SVGAGI (reference sequence). The CDR3 DNA reads as TGTGCCAGCCTCTATGGACAGGACTCCTACGAGCAGTACTTC. Translating gives CASLYGQDSYEQYF.

This clone occurred a few times. The rearrangement joins TRBV10-3 to TRBJ2-5, with D hard to call. This CDR3 is built from 14 residues. Between the trimmed V and J ends, which lost 3 bases and 2 bases, there was a span of 10 bases. CDR1 and CDR2 from the germline V gene are ENHRY and SYGVKD. CDR3 sequence: CAISELRSQETQYF. The CDR3 DNA reads TGTGCCATCAGTGAATTGAGGTCACAAGAGACCCAGTACTTC.

In its sample, this clone was seen once. The chain uses TRBV30 and TRBJ1-3; maybe TRBD1 (6 bases). V lost 5 bases to trimming and J lost 4 bases, with 12 bases between them. This CDR3 spans 13 amino acids. Germline values: CDR1 GTSNPN, CDR2 SVGIG (reference sequence). The DNA of the CDR3 is TGTGCCTGGTTACAGGGAGGCGGAAACACCATATATTTT. It yields the protein CAWLQGGGNTIYF.

A single count supports this clone. The chain combines TRBV9 with TRBJ1-3, with a weak D call TRBD1 (6 bases). V lost 0 bases to trimming and J lost 0 bases, with 19 bases between them. This CDR3 has 19 amino acids. CDR1 and CDR2 (germline): SGDLS, YYNGEE. Here the CDR3 DNA reads TGTGCCAGCAGCGTAGCAATACAGGGAGCGTTTGGCTCTGGAAACACCATATATTTT. Its protein is CASSVAIQGAFGSGNTIYF.

The chain carries TRBV2 and TRBJ2-7; D perhaps matches TRBD1 (6 bases). The CDR3 runs 15 residues. CDR1 SNHLY and CDR2 FYNNEI come from the germline V gene. Trimming cost V 5 bases and J 6 bases, with 20 bases left between them. CDR3 sequence: CASSMGTSGLLEQYF. The DNA of the CDR3 is TGTGCCAGCAGTATGGGGACATCTGGTCTCCTCGAGCAGTACTTC.

This chain links TRBV18 with TRBJ2-5; TRBD2 matches 9 bases. V was pared by 0 bases and J by 1 base, with 3 bases of the junction left unmatched. From germline, CDR1 is KGHSH and CDR2 LQKENI. This CDR3 has 16 amino acids. CDR3 sequence (DNA): TGTGCCAGCTCACCACCGGCGGGGGGGCCCCAAGAGACCCAGTACTTC. This translates into CASSPPAGGPQETQYF.

The chain employs TRBV5-1 and TRBJ2-3, with D maybe TRBD1 (5 bases). From germline, CDR1 is SGHRS and CDR2 YFSETQ. This CDR3 is built from 14 residues. Deletions cut 4 bases from V and 3 bases from J, with 12 bases between. CDR3 in DNA: TGCGCCAGCAGCGCGGACACCGGGACAGATACGCAGTATTTT. The encoded protein is CASSADTGTDTQYF.

The chain combines TRBV7-3 with TRBJ1-6; D remains ambiguous. V lost 0 bases, J lost 9 bases, and 15 bases lay in between. Germline V CDR1 and CDR2: SGHTA, FQGTGA. This CDR3 region has 16 residues. CDR3: CASSLTARNMGSPLHF. For the CDR3, the DNA is TGTGCCAGCAGCTTAACCGCCAGGAATATGGGTTCACCCCTCCACTTT.

The chain carries TRBV28 and TRBJ2-7, with 8 bases fitting TRBD1. This CDR3 contains 16 residues. Germline lookup yields CDR1 MDHEN and CDR2 SYDVKM. After removal of 5 bases from V and 2 bases from J, the junction contained 11 bases not matched to a gene. This CDR3 is CASSPGTGKSPYEQYF. The CDR3, as DNA: TGTGCCAGCAGTCCAGGGACAGGTAAATCCCCCTACGAGCAGTACTTC.

The chain links TRBV29-1 to TRBJ2-1; 7 nucleotides line up with TRBD2. The J segment lost 5 bases and the V segment lost 7 bases, leaving 17 bases of the junction unmatched. Germline loops: CDR1 SQVTM, CDR2 ANQGSEA. This CDR3 is 16 amino acids long. CDR3 nucleotide sequence: TGCAGCGCCAGGGACTACCTCACTCAAAGGGACAATGAGCAGTTCTTC. The encoded protein is CSARDYLTQRDNEQFF.

This clone appeared a single time. This chain connects TRBV27 to TRBJ1-5; 8 nucleotides align to TRBD1. Per germline, CDR1 MNHEY and CDR2 SMNVEV (reference sequence). CDR3 length: 16 amino acids. After removal of 6 bases from V and 6 bases from J, the junction contained 13 bases not matched to a gene. CDR3 amino acids: CASSSGNSGGSQPQHF. The CDR3 bases are TGTGCCAGCAGCTCAGGGAACTCAGGGGGCAGTCAGCCCCAGCATTTT.

The rearrangement joins TRBV6-1 to TRBJ1-2; D unclear. The V and J ends lost 10 bases and 6 bases respectively, with 18 bases between them. CDR3 length: 13 residues. The germline V gene encodes CDR1 MNHNS and CDR2 SASEGT. As DNA, the CDR3 is TGTGCCACCTCCCTGTCCCTTACGGATGGCTACACCTTC. This sequence encodes CATSLSLTDGYTF.

This sequence joins TRBV27 and TRBJ2-2; no clear D gene. Trimming shortened V by 5 bases and J by 0 bases, and 7 bases separated the two germline ends. CDR3 size: 14 residues. CDR1 is MNHEY and CDR2 is SMNVEV in the germline V gene (reference sequence). The CDR3 coding sequence is TGTGCCAGCAGTCGGATCACGAACACCGGGGAGCTGTTTTTT. Encoded protein: CASSRITNTGELFF.

The rearrangement joins TRBV4-2 to TRBJ2-3; 10 bases agree with TRBD2. Germline V gene lookup returns CDR1 LGHNA and CDR2 YNFKEQ. The CDR3 contains 15 residues. Unmatched junction bases numbered 1, after V lost 0 bases and J lost 4 bases. CDR3 DNA: TGTGCCAGCAGCCAAGAAGCGGGGGGGCCAGATACGCAGTATTTT. It codes for CASSQEAGGPDTQYF.

This clone was seen just once. This chain connects TRBV10-2 to TRBJ2-7; 7 positions match TRBD1. From germline, CDR1 is WSHSY and CDR2 SAAADI. The CDR3 covers 14 residues. V was clipped by 6 bases and J by 0 bases; unmatched bases: 5. For the CDR3, the DNA is TGCGCCAGCAGGATGGGGACAGTCTCCTACGAGCAGTACTTC. Encoded protein: CASRMGTVSYEQYF.

The chain uses TRBV28 and TRBJ2-7, with D unresolved. CDR3 length equals 11 residues. Germline CDR1 reads MDHEN; CDR2 reads SYDVKM. The V end was cut by 2 bases, the J end by 4 bases, with 3 bases between. In DNA, the CDR3 is TGTGCCAGCAGTTTACAATACGAGCAGTACTTC. It translates to CASSLQYEQYF. Complete variable domain (other parts from reference TRBV28 and TRBJ2-7): DVKVTQSSRYLVKRTGEKVFLECVQDMDHENMFWYRQDPGLGLRLIYFSYDVKMKEKGDIPEGYSVSREKKERFSLILESASTNQTSMYLCASSLQYEQYFGPGTRLTVT.

The chain carries TRBV28 and TRBJ2-4; 11 nucleotides agree with TRBD2. V trimming: 3 bases; J trimming: 0 bases; junction bases outside the gene matches: 4. The germline CDR1 and CDR2 sequences are MDHEN and SYDVKM. CDR3 size: 17 residues. CDR3 DNA sequence: TGTGCCAGCAGTTTCTCACTAGCGGGAGTAGCCAAAAACATTCAGTACTTC. Amino acid sequence: CASSFSLAGVAKNIQYF.

The chain couples TRBV18 to TRBJ2-5; 9 positions match TRBD1. Germline lookup yields CDR1 KGHSH and CDR2 LQKENI. The CDR3 runs 18 residues. The J segment lost 2 bases and the V segment lost 4 bases, leaving 14 bases of the junction unmatched. This CDR3 is CASSRTGGAGLVQETQYF. CDR3 DNA sequence: TGTGCCAGCTCACGAACAGGGGGCGCCGGTTTAGTTCAAGAGACCCAGTACTTC.

A single count supports this clone. The chain carries TRBV19 and TRBJ1-5; D ambiguous. The CDR3 has 15 residues. CDR1 and CDR2 (germline): LNHDA, SQIVND (reference sequence). The V and J ends lost 4 bases and 4 bases respectively, with 14 bases between them. The DNA for the CDR3 is TGTGCCAGTAGTAAGGCAGACGCAACTAATCAGCCCCAGCATTTT. As protein: CASSKADATNQPQHF. The full variable domain, its missing parts supplied by reference TRBV19 and TRBJ1-5, is DGGITQSPKYLFRKEGQNVTLSCEQNLNHDAMYWYRQDPGQGLRLIYYSQIVNDFQKGDIAEGYSVSREKKESFPLTVTSAQKNPTAFYLCASSKADATNQPQHFGDGTRLSIL.

This clone was detected only once. V usage is TRBV13 and J usage is TRBJ1-4, with D unresolved. The length of the CDR3 is 17 residues. In germline, CDR1 is PRHDT, CDR2 FYEKMQ (reference sequence). V was shortened by 2 bases and J by 4 bases, with 17 bases between the two germline ends. The CDR3 protein is CASSLRGRAALNEKLFF. The CDR3, as DNA: TGTGCCAGCAGCTTAAGAGGGCGAGCCGCCCTTAATGAAAAACTGTTTTTT.

The chain joins TRBV5-4 to TRBJ2-7; TRBD1 is a possible D gene (5 bases). V was shortened by 3 bases and J by 3 bases, with 16 bases between the two germline ends. Germline V gives CDR1 SGHNT, CDR2 YYREEE (reference sequence). This CDR3 comprises 15 residues. The DNA for the CDR3 is TGTGCCAGCAGCTCCCAGGGAAGCCCGTTCTACGAGCAGTACTTC. This encodes CASSSQGSPFYEQYF.

This chain links TRBV2 with TRBJ2-7; 12 bases are shared with TRBD2. CDR1 and CDR2 (germline): SNHLY, FYNNEI. This CDR3 has 16 residues. The V segment lost 0 bases and the J segment 7 bases; nucleotides outside the gene matches: 7. CDR3 residues: CASSEALAGGWQEQYF. The CDR3 bases are TGTGCCAGCAGTGAAGCCCTAGCGGGGGGGTGGCAAGAGCAGTACTTC.

V and J are TRBV2 and TRBJ2-5; TRBD1 agrees at 7 bases. V shed 0 bases, J shed 5 bases, and the junction held 6 bases outside the gene matches. The germline gives CDR1 SNHLY, CDR2 FYNNEI. The CDR3 runs 15 residues. The CDR3 protein is CASSEAGTVRETQYF. CDR3 coding DNA: TGTGCCAGCAGTGAAGCGGGGACAGTCCGGGAGACCCAGTACTTC. The full variable domain, completed using reference TRBV2 and TRBJ2-5, is EPEVTQTPSHQVTQMGQEVILRCVPISNHLYFYWYRQILGQKVEFLVSFYNNEISEKSEIFDDQFSVERPDGSNFTLKIRSTKLEDSAMYFCASSEAGTVRETQYFGPGTRLLVL.